This entry concerns a single TCR beta chain. Its specific antigen is unknown. It has no much larger one-base neighbor in the sample; base qualities were not kept. Participants in the prospective study were aged roughly 18 to 100 years, lived in 24 United States geographic areas, and enrolled through a virtual design. To assign participants to cohorts, the prospective study relied on clinical history that participants themselves reported in a screening survey and a study questionnaire. For ImmuneRACE Cohort 3, a participant was defined as recovered based on two consecutive negative NP/OP PCR tests, clearance by a healthcare professional, or resolution of symptoms. Each participant in the prospective study had whole blood, serum and a nasopharyngeal or oropharyngeal swab collected by mobile phlebotomists. Additional blood draws and questionnaires over a 2-month period could optionally be provided by prospective study participants. Before DNA extraction, prospective study blood samples were shipped either frozen or at room temperature.

CDR1 and CDR2 were assigned from the germline V gene (reference sequence) as LNHDA and SQIVND. The cysteine opens and the phenylalanine closes a CDR3 of 17 amino acids. The read is trimmed to its CDR3 DNA, 51 bases read in frame from base 1. The trim is 3 bases for V and 0 bases for J, with a gap of 12 bases between the germline ends. These data come from a study of blood T cell repertoires in COVID-19 (dated by TCRdb to between 2020 and 2021). About the study as a whole: Samples covering the acute and convalescent phases of COVID-19 were provided by collaborators in the United States, Italy and Spain. The dataset comprised deeply sampled blood TCRbeta repertoires from subjects exposed to, actively infected with, or recovered from COVID-19. The prospective study material was composed of cDNA or gDNA derived from T cells, B-cell-depleted T cells, or PBMCs. The samples were drawn from two sources: the first 160 participants of the ongoing ImmuneRACE study, and 1,254 subjects contributed by 6 global collaborators. HLA class I and class II types, where available, came from metadata supplied by the sample provider rather than from assay-based typing. Sample metadata almost always included a de-identified subject ID, COVID-19 status, age in years and sex. The repertoires were released in a freely available public database intended as a resource for research on the immune response to SARS-CoV-2. Overall study outcomes, separate from this receptor: The quantity of clinical and demographic metadata differed by source and by participant and was supplied without curation.

TCRbeta CDR3 regions were amplified from genomic DNA by means of the immunoSEQ Assay, a bias-controlled multiplex PCR. Under the source paper's analysis protocol: The number of nucleated cells in each sample was estimated from the amplification of reference gene primers within the assay. To quantify the absolute abundance of each unique TCRbeta CDR3 rearrangement, sequence reads were collapsed and filtered. For each sample, productive Simpson clonality was calculated as the square root of Simpson's diversity index across productive rearrangements. In its TCRdb copy, this immuneACCESS table keeps in-frame sequences only and misses some clones. Where compared with another copy, unresolved V genes explain less than half of these, and the others have no known cause. D and trimming come from the DNA, and the V and J calls and clone size come from that table. This sample holds about 320,000 clones; under 90% were observed only once. The ten largest clones capture about 10% of the sample.

The source material was PBMCs or T cells enriched from blood (not recorded which). The source of this sequence is a young woman who had recovered from COVID-19. The chain links TRBV19 with TRBJ1-6, with a weak D call of TRBD1 (6 bases match). The DNA is TGTGCCAGTAGTATTAATATGGGGGCCTCCTATAATTCACCCCTCCACTTT. The translation is CASSINMGASYNSPLHF. Extended through the reference TRBV19 and TRBJ1-6 proteins, this CDR3 yields the full variable domain: DGGITQSPKYLFRKEGQNVTLSCEQNLNHDAMYWYRQDPGQGLRLIYYSQIVNDFQKGDIAEGYSVSREKKESFPLTVTSAQKNPTAFYLCASSINMGASYNSPLHFGNGTRLTVT.